Listed below are T cell receptor beta chains from one sample, sequenced in a study of control samples from healthy donors and cancer patients. Profiled with immunoSEQ multiplex PCR; TCRdb holds only in-frame clones, not every one. This sample has 110,000 to 150,000 clones; around nine tenths occur once, and the top ten carry around 10%. Sequenced input: blood. The receptor source for this set is a woman aged 30 to 39 in good health. CDR3s include the opening cysteine and the closing phenylalanine or tryptophan. The order of the fields is clone size, J gene, D gene, V gene, CDR3 DNA, CDR3 protein. A D gene is named only where the DNA matches it firmly. Only some rows state a clone size, as once, few, many or a class for expanded clones.

clone_size: .
j_call: TRBJ1-1
d_call: TRBD1
v_call: TRBV19
cdr3_nt: TGTGCCAGTAGCCCTCACCTTGGGACAGGGGGTTTCATGAACACTGAAGCTTTCTTT
cdr3_aa: CASSPHLGTGGFMNTEAFF

clone_size: once
j_call: TRBJ2-7
d_call: TRBD2
v_call: TRBV4-2
cdr3_nt: TGTGCCAGCAGCTCGCTAGCGGGAGTGTTGGGCGAGCAGTACTTC
cdr3_aa: CASSSLAGVLGEQYF

clone_size: .
j_call: TRBJ2-4
d_call: .
v_call: TRBV10-3
cdr3_nt: TGTGCCATCAGTGAGGACTCGGCCATTCAGTACTTC
cdr3_aa: CAISEDSAIQYF

clone_size: few
j_call: TRBJ2-5
d_call: .
v_call: TRBV5-1
cdr3_nt: TGCGCCAGCAGCCTGGGTCCAAGCGGGTACCAAGAGACCCAGTACTTC
cdr3_aa: CASSLGPSGYQETQYF

clone_size: .
j_call: TRBJ2-2
d_call: TRBD1
v_call: TRBV18
cdr3_nt: TGTGCCAGCTCACCAGGGACAGGGGGCTCCGGGGAGCTGTTTTTT
cdr3_aa: CASSPGTGGSGELFF

clone_size: .
j_call: TRBJ2-1
d_call: TRBD2
v_call: TRBV7-2
cdr3_nt: TGTGCCAGCAGCTCCGGGACTAGCGGGCAGGATGAGCAGTTCTTC
cdr3_aa: CASSSGTSGQDEQFF

clone_size: .
j_call: TRBJ2-7
d_call: .
v_call: TRBV3-1/TRBV3-2
cdr3_nt: TGTGCCAGCACCCCGAGGCCCGTAAGCTCCTACGAGCAGTACTTC
cdr3_aa: CASTPRPVSSYEQYF

clone_size: .
j_call: TRBJ2-3
d_call: TRBD2
v_call: TRBV5-5
cdr3_nt: TGTGCCAGCAGCTTGGATGCGTACAGCGGGAGGGCCACAGATACGCAGTATTTT
cdr3_aa: CASSLDAYSGRATDTQYF

clone_size: once
j_call: TRBJ2-3
d_call: .
v_call: TRBV2
cdr3_nt: TGTGCCAGCAGGACTACTAGCACAGATACGCAGTATTTT
cdr3_aa: CASRTTSTDTQYF

clone_size: few
j_call: TRBJ2-7
d_call: TRBD2
v_call: TRBV5-1
cdr3_nt: TGCGCCAGCAGCTTAGTCCTAGCGGGAGGTGGCGAGCAGTACTTC
cdr3_aa: CASSLVLAGGGEQYF

clone_size: .
j_call: TRBJ2-7
d_call: .
v_call: TRBV28
cdr3_nt: TGTGCCAGCAGTTTCTCTCCATACGAGCAGTACTTC
cdr3_aa: CASSFSPYEQYF

clone_size: .
j_call: TRBJ2-3
d_call: TRBD2
v_call: TRBV6-5
cdr3_nt: TGTGCCAGCAGTTATGTAGCGGGACCGGGGCCAGATACGCAGTATTTT
cdr3_aa: CASSYVAGPGPDTQYF

clone_size: .
j_call: TRBJ2-3
d_call: .
v_call: TRBV4-1
cdr3_nt: TGCGCCAGCAGCCAAGTGGCGGGATTAGGCACAGATACGCAGTATTTT
cdr3_aa: CASSQVAGLGTDTQYF

clone_size: .
j_call: TRBJ2-2
d_call: .
v_call: TRBV3-1/TRBV3-2
cdr3_nt: TGTGCCAGCAGCCAAAGTAGGAGCACCGGGGAGCTGTTTTTT
cdr3_aa: CASSQSRSTGELFF

clone_size: .
j_call: TRBJ1-5
d_call: .
v_call: TRBV7-2
cdr3_nt: TGTGCCAGCAGCCAAGGGACATCCAATCAGCCCCAGCATTTT
cdr3_aa: CASSQGTSNQPQHF

clone_size: .
j_call: TRBJ1-3
d_call: .
v_call: TRBV7-8
cdr3_nt: TGTGCCAGCAGCTTAGGGGGGGCAGGGGTCCAATCCTCTGGAAACACCATATATTTT
cdr3_aa: CASSLGGAGVQSSGNTIYF

clone_size: once
j_call: TRBJ2-1
d_call: TRBD2
v_call: TRBV19
cdr3_nt: TGTGCCAGTACCACCCCCCCGGGAGGGCCCTACAATGAGCAGTTCTTC
cdr3_aa: CASTTPPGGPYNEQFF

clone_size: few
j_call: TRBJ2-7
d_call: .
v_call: TRBV5-1
cdr3_nt: TGCGCCAGCAGCCTATCGAGGACTAATCGGGGGGAGCAGTACTTC
cdr3_aa: CASSLSRTNRGEQYF

clone_size: .
j_call: TRBJ1-6
d_call: .
v_call: TRBV6-5
cdr3_nt: TGTGCCAGCACTTACAGCTATAATTCACCCCTCCACTTT
cdr3_aa: CASTYSYNSPLHF

clone_size: few
j_call: TRBJ2-1
d_call: .
v_call: TRBV11-2
cdr3_nt: TGTGCCAGCAGCTTAGGAAACTACAATGAGCAGTTCTTC
cdr3_aa: CASSLGNYNEQFF